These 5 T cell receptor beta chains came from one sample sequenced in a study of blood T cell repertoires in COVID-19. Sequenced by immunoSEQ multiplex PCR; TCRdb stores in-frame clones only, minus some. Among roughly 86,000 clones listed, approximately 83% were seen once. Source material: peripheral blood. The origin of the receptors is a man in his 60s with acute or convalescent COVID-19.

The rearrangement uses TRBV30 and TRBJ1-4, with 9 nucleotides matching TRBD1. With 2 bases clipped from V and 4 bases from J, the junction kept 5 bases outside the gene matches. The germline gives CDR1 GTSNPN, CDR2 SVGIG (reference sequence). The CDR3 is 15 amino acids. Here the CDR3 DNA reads TGTGCCTGGAGTTATACAGGGGGCCGTAATGAAAAACTGTTTTTT. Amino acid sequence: CAWSYTGGRNEKLFF.

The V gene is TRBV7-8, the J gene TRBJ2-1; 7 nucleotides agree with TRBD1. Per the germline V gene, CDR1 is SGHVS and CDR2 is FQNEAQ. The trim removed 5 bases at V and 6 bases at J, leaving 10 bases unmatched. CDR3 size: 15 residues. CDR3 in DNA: TGTGCCAGCAGCCACCGACAGGGATGGGTCAATGAGCAGTTCTTC. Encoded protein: CASSHRQGWVNEQFF.

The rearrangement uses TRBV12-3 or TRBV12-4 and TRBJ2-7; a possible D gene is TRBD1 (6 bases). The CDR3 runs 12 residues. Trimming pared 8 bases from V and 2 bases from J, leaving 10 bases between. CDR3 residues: CASGTFTYEQYF. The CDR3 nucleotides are TGTGCCAGCGGGACATTTACCTACGAGCAGTACTTC.

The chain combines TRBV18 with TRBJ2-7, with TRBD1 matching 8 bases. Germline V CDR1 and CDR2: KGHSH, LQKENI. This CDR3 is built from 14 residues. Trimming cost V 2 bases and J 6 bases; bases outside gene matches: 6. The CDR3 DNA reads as TGTGCCAGCTCACCAAGGCAGGGGGCTGGCGAGCAGTACTTC. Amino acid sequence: CASSPRQGAGEQYF.

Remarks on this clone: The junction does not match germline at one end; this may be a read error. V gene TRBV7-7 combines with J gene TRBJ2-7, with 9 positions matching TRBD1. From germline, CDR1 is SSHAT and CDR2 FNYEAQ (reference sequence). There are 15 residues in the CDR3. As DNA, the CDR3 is TGTGCTAGCAGCTTAGGACAGGGGTATTACTACGAGCAGTACTTC. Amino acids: CASSLGQGYYYEQYF.